A selection of T cell receptor beta chains follows, all from one sample in a study of OX40 agonist ivuxolimab in advanced cancers. Libraries were prepared by immunoSEQ multiplex PCR; TCRdb keeps only in-frame clonotypes and omits some of them. The sample has some 10,000 clones, 86% seen once; the top ten hold over 10%. Here the sequenced sample was CD4+ or CD8+ T cells sorted from blood, taken in a trial of the OX40 agonist ivuxolimab. Receptor source: an adult with an advanced solid tumor such as melanoma, head and neck, liver or kidney cancer. Both conserved end residues are part of each CDR3. The D gene is left open where the match is weak. The listing skips clone size in some rows; elsewhere it reads once, few, many or a size class.

D: NA; size: few; V: TRBV21-1; J: TRBJ1-1; CDR3: CASSKVGTGDHPGDTEAFF; DNA: TGTGCCAGCAGCAAAGTGGGGACAGGGGATCACCCGGGGGACACTGAAGCTTTCTTT
D: NA; size: NA; V: TRBV6-5; J: TRBJ2-5; CDR3: CASSPDGGAETQYF; DNA: TGTGCCAGCAGCCCCGATGGGGGAGCAGAGACCCAGTACTTC
D: TRBD1; size: few; V: TRBV4-1; J: TRBJ1-1; CDR3: CASSQDRGQHQTF; DNA: TGCGCCAGCAGCCAAGATCGGGGACAGCACCAAACCTTT
D: NA; size: once; V: TRBV6-1; J: TRBJ1-6; CDR3: CASSDRNSPLHF; DNA: TGTGCCAGCAGCGATAGGAATTCACCCCTCCACTTT
D: NA; size: NA; V: TRBV19; J: TRBJ1-4; CDR3: CASTPWEDSEKLFF; DNA: TGTGCCAGTACCCCGTGGGAGGATAGTGAAAAACTGTTTTTT
D: TRBD2; size: few; V: TRBV28; J: TRBJ2-5; CDR3: CASRPGLAQETQYF; DNA: TGTGCCAGCAGACCGGGACTAGCGCAAGAGACCCAGTACTTC
D: TRBD2; size: NA; V: TRBV5-1; J: TRBJ2-2; CDR3: CASSLVGGYTGELFF; DNA: TGCGCCAGCAGCTTGGTCGGGGGGTATACCGGGGAGCTGTTTTTT
D: NA; size: NA; V: TRBV5-1; J: TRBJ1-4; CDR3: CASSFKGPQATNEKLFF; DNA: TGCGCCAGCAGCTTCAAGGGACCTCAGGCTACTAATGAAAAACTGTTTTTT
D: NA; size: NA; V: TRBV6-1; J: TRBJ2-5; CDR3: CASSEGGGTQETQYF; DNA: TGTGCCAGCAGTGAAGGAGGGGGAACACAAGAGACCCAGTACTTC
D: NA; size: NA; V: TRBV9; J: TRBJ2-5; CDR3: CASSVTGFIETQYF; DNA: TGTGCCAGCAGCGTGACGGGATTCATAGAGACCCAGTACTTC
D: TRBD1; size: NA; V: TRBV28; J: TRBJ1-2; CDR3: CASEFMGTGFGYTF; DNA: TGTGCCAGCGAGTTTATGGGGACAGGGTTTGGCTACACCTTC
D: TRBD2; size: NA; V: TRBV9; J: TRBJ2-7; CDR3: CASSAGTSDSREQYF; DNA: TGTGCCAGCAGCGCCGGGACTAGCGATTCTAGGGAGCAGTACTTC
D: NA; size: NA; V: TRBV7-7; J: TRBJ1-1; CDR3: CASSSRLRPEAFF; DNA: TGTGCCAGCAGCTCACGCTTGCGACCTGAAGCTTTCTTT
D: TRBD2; size: NA; V: TRBV5-4; J: TRBJ2-7; CDR3: CASRRDSGGAHEQYF; DNA: TGTGCCAGCAGGCGCGATAGCGGGGGGGCCCACGAGCAGTACTTC
D: NA; size: few; V: TRBV2; J: TRBJ2-3; CDR3: CASSVAVTDTQYF; DNA: TGTGCCAGCAGTGTGGCGGTCACAGATACGCAGTATTTT
D: NA; size: NA; V: TRBV27; J: TRBJ2-1; CDR3: CASSLLAGDFSSYNEQFF; DNA: TGTGCCAGCAGTTTATTGGCAGGGGACTTTAGCTCCTACAATGAGCAGTTCTTC
D: NA; size: NA; V: TRBV7-9; J: TRBJ2-1; CDR3: CASSLVAYNEQFF; DNA: TGTGCCAGCAGCTTAGTCGCCTACAATGAGCAGTTCTTC
D: NA; size: NA; V: TRBV4-1; J: TRBJ2-7; CDR3: CASSPDPGAYEQYF; DNA: TGCGCCAGCAGCCCCGATCCGGGGGCCTACGAGCAGTACTTC
D: NA; size: NA; V: TRBV23-1; J: TRBJ1-1; CDR3: CASSQTWNRENTEAFF; DNA: TGCGCCAGCAGTCAAACATGGAACAGAGAGAACACTGAAGCTTTCTTT
D: TRBD1; size: NA; V: TRBV6-6; J: TRBJ1-5; CDR3: CASSYADRVGQPQHF; DNA: TGTGCCAGCAGTTATGCCGACAGGGTGGGTCAGCCCCAGCATTTT
D: NA; size: NA; V: TRBV15; J: TRBJ2-5; CDR3: CATSSLRGRETQYF; DNA: TGTGCCACCAGCAGCTTGCGAGGACGAGAGACCCAGTACTTC
D: NA; size: NA; V: TRBV7-9; J: TRBJ2-7; CDR3: CASSASTSYEQYF; DNA: TGTGCCAGCAGCGCCTCTACTAGCTACGAGCAGTACTTC
D: TRBD1; size: NA; V: TRBV27; J: TRBJ1-1; CDR3: CASRITGGLNTEAFF; DNA: TGTGCCAGCAGAATCACAGGGGGTTTGAACACTGAAGCTTTCTTT
D: NA; size: NA; V: TRBV29-1; J: TRBJ2-5; CDR3: CSVVPDGQKTQYF; DNA: TGCAGCGTTGTCCCGGACGGCCAAAAGACCCAGTACTTC
D: NA; size: NA; V: TRBV5-6; J: TRBJ1-5; CDR3: CASSPKPDQPQHF; DNA: TGTGCCAGCAGCCCCAAGCCGGATCAGCCCCAGCATTTT
D: TRBD2; size: NA; V: TRBV10-2; J: TRBJ2-3; CDR3: CASSERSGGTTDTQYF; DNA: TGCGCCAGCAGTGAGAGGAGCGGGGGGACCACAGATACGCAGTATTTT
D: NA; size: NA; V: TRBV2; J: TRBJ1-2; CDR3: CASSVSGNTGGYGYTF; DNA: TGTGCCAGCAGTGTTTCAGGAAACACCGGGGGCTATGGCTACACCTTC
D: NA; size: NA; V: TRBV7-6; J: TRBJ1-6; CDR3: CASSERASPYNSPLHF; DNA: TGTGCCAGCAGCGAACGGGCCAGCCCCTATAATTCACCCCTCCACTTT
D: NA; size: NA; V: TRBV19; J: TRBJ2-1; CDR3: CASRVGYNEQFF; DNA: TGTGCCAGTAGAGTCGGCTACAATGAGCAGTTCTTC
D: NA; size: NA; V: TRBV19; J: TRBJ2-3; CDR3: CASSIAVARDLTDTQYF; DNA: TGTGCCAGTAGTATAGCGGTGGCGAGAGATCTCACAGATACGCAGTATTTT
D: TRBD1; size: NA; V: TRBV5-4; J: TRBJ2-7; CDR3: CASSQGTGREQYF; DNA: TGTGCCAGCAGTCAGGGGACAGGGCGTGAGCAGTACTTC
D: TRBD2; size: once; V: TRBV4-2; J: TRBJ2-3; CDR3: CASSEELLTSGKTDTQYF; DNA: TGTGCCAGCAGCGAAGAACTGCTAACTAGCGGTAAGACAGATACGCAGTATTTT
D: NA; size: few; V: TRBV19; J: TRBJ1-2; CDR3: CASSWGNYGYTF; DNA: TGTGCCAGTAGTTGGGGGAACTATGGCTACACCTTC
D: TRBD1; size: NA; V: TRBV30; J: TRBJ1-2; CDR3: CAWSVLGRGRENGYTF; DNA: TGTGCCTGGAGTGTATTGGGCAGGGGGCGCGAGAATGGCTACACCTTC
D: TRBD1; size: NA; V: TRBV6-9; J: TRBJ2-7; CDR3: CASSQAGGEQYF; DNA: TGTGCCAGCAGTCAAGCAGGGGGCGAGCAGTACTTC
D: NA; size: NA; V: TRBV19; J: TRBJ1-4; CDR3: CASSIFSIGEKLFF; DNA: TGTGCCAGTAGTATATTCTCCATCGGAGAAAAACTGTTTTTT
D: TRBD2; size: NA; V: TRBV14; J: TRBJ2-3; CDR3: CASSQEWTGTSGFSTDTQYF; DNA: TGTGCCAGCAGCCAAGAGTGGACGGGGACTAGCGGGTTTAGCACAGATACGCAGTATTTT
D: NA; size: NA; V: TRBV7-9; J: TRBJ1-2; CDR3: CASSGRDLTKFGYTF; DNA: TGTGCCAGCAGCGGCAGGGACCTAACGAAATTTGGCTACACCTTC
D: TRBD2; size: NA; V: TRBV7-2; J: TRBJ2-7; CDR3: CASSLAVAGVLNNYEQYF; DNA: TGTGCCAGCAGCTTAGCGGTAGCGGGGGTGCTTAACAACTACGAGCAGTACTTC
D: TRBD1; size: NA; V: TRBV6-1; J: TRBJ2-2; CDR3: CASSVETGGTGELFF; DNA: TGTGCCAGCAGTGTTGAGACAGGGGGCACCGGGGAGCTGTTTTTT
D: TRBD1; size: NA; V: TRBV7-9; J: TRBJ2-3; CDR3: CASSFGTGRSQYF; DNA: TGTGCCAGCAGCTTTGGGACAGGACGGTCGCAGTATTTT
D: TRBD2; size: NA; V: TRBV4-1; J: TRBJ2-3; CDR3: CASSQDGGGPDTQYF; DNA: TGCGCCAGCAGCCAAGATGGCGGGGGACCAGATACGCAGTATTTT
D: TRBD1; size: NA; V: TRBV2; J: TRBJ1-2; CDR3: CASSEYRGAGPSNYGYTF; DNA: TGTGCCAGCAGTGAATACAGGGGAGCGGGCCCCTCGAACTATGGCTACACCTTC
D: NA; size: few; V: TRBV19; J: TRBJ1-2; CDR3: CASSMNRASGYTF; DNA: TGTGCCAGTAGTATGAACAGGGCGTCCGGCTACACCTTC
D: TRBD1; size: few; V: TRBV5-1; J: TRBJ2-7; CDR3: CASSFGTGDYEQYF; DNA: TGCGCCAGCAGCTTTGGGACAGGGGACTACGAGCAGTACTTC
D: NA; size: NA; V: TRBV7-9; J: TRBJ2-7; CDR3: CASSPPSGIQTYEQYF; DNA: TGTGCCAGCAGTCCTCCGTCGGGCATCCAAACCTACGAGCAGTACTTC
D: TRBD2; size: NA; V: TRBV6-5; J: TRBJ2-1; CDR3: CASSLGGVSYNEQFF; DNA: TGTGCCAGCAGCCTCGGGGGGGTCTCCTACAATGAGCAGTTCTTC
D: NA; size: NA; V: TRBV15; J: TRBJ2-7; CDR3: CATSRVFDRSEQYF; DNA: TGTGCCACCAGCAGGGTTTTTGACAGGTCCGAGCAGTACTTC
D: TRBD1; size: NA; V: TRBV5-4; J: TRBJ1-3; CDR3: CASSPGGSGNTIYF; DNA: TGTGCCAGCAGCCCAGGGGGCTCTGGAAACACCATATATTTT
D: NA; size: NA; V: TRBV6-5; J: TRBJ2-7; CDR3: CASSYEGGGSSYEQYF; DNA: TGTGCCAGCAGTTACGAGGGAGGAGGTAGCTCCTACGAGCAGTACTTC
D: TRBD1; size: NA; V: TRBV27; J: TRBJ2-7; CDR3: CASSLSGGRSYEQYF; DNA: TGTGCCAGCAGTTTATCAGGGGGCCGCTCCTACGAGCAGTACTTC
D: TRBD1; size: NA; V: TRBV11-2; J: TRBJ2-7; CDR3: CASSLGTGWYEQYF; DNA: TGTGCCAGCAGCTTAGGGACAGGGTGGTACGAGCAGTACTTC
D: TRBD2; size: NA; V: TRBV13; J: TRBJ2-7; CDR3: CASSERGGKNEQYF; DNA: TGTGCCAGCAGCGAGCGGGGGGGCAAAAACGAGCAGTACTTC
D: NA; size: NA; V: TRBV28; J: TRBJ2-7; CDR3: CASSLKRGREQYF; DNA: TGTGCCAGCAGTTTGAAAAGGGGTCGGGAGCAGTACTTC
D: NA; size: NA; V: TRBV4-1; J: TRBJ2-7; CDR3: CASSQARGSYEQYF; DNA: TGCGCCAGCAGCCAAGCGAGGGGTAGCTACGAGCAGTACTTC
D: NA; size: few; V: TRBV6-5; J: TRBJ2-7; CDR3: CASSPFVTYEQYF; DNA: TGTGCCAGCAGTCCGTTCGTAACCTACGAGCAGTACTTC
D: NA; size: NA; V: TRBV4-1; J: TRBJ2-2; CDR3: CASSLGPGGSAGELFF; DNA: TGCGCCAGCAGCCTAGGGCCTGGGGGGTCCGCCGGGGAGCTGTTTTTT
D: NA; size: once; V: TRBV5-1; J: TRBJ2-3; CDR3: CASSLDTETDTQYF; DNA: TGCGCCAGCAGCTTGGACACGGAAACAGATACGCAGTATTTT
D: TRBD1; size: NA; V: TRBV4-1; J: TRBJ2-7; CDR3: CASSPSGTGGYEQYF; DNA: TGCGCCAGCAGCCCCTCCGGGACAGGAGGGTACGAGCAGTACTTC